This T cell receptor (beta chain) was retrieved from a study of Graves' ophthalmopathy and Graves' hyperthyroidism. Study findings and constraints: Both a roughly 66% sensitivity and an approximately 77% specificity characterized the model's predictions of ophthalmopathy progression.

Researchers took RNA transcripts and amplified TCR beta CDR3 regions from them. Following a first-round RT-PCR that used HTBI primers, a second-round multiplex PCR was carried out. Each CDR3 protein is one row after TCRdb ran MiXCR on the multiplex PCR reads. This sample has about 620,000 distinct CDR3 sequences, with 20% to 25% found just once. The CDR3 length is 12 residues. The V end was cut by 11 bases, the J end by 3 bases, with 10 bases between. Per the germline V gene, CDR1 is SNHLY and CDR2 is FYNNEI. Thyroid ultrasound, orbital computed tomography, TRAb, serum thyroxine and clinical symptoms formed the basis of diagnosis. PBMCs stemmed from roughly 9.4 ml of fresh peripheral blood. This clonotype was detected a few times. Its antigen is unknown.

The TCR was taken from a woman in her late teens or twenties with stable Graves' hyperthyroidism. Some clones in this sample may be carry-over from other donors' samples. The rearrangement uses TRBV2 and TRBJ2-2, with a weak D call TRBD2 (5 bases). The specimen sequenced was peripheral blood. The CDR3, as DNA: TGTGCCCACGGAGGAGACACCGGGGAGCTGTTTTTT. Amino acids: CAHGGDTGELFF.